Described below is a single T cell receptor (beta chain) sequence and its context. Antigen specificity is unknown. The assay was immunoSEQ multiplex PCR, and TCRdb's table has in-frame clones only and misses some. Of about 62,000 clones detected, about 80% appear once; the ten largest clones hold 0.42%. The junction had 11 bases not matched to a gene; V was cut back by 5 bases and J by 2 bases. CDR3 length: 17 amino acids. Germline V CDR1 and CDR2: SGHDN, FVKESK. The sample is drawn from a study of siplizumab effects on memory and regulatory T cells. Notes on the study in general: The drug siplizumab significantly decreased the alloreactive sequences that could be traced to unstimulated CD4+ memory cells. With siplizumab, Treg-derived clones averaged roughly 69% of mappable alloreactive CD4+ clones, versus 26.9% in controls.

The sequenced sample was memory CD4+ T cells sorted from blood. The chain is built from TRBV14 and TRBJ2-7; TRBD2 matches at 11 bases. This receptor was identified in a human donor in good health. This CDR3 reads CASSVTYSGGDPYEQYF. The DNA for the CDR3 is TGTGCCAGCAGCGTAACCTATAGCGGGGGGGACCCCTACGAGCAGTACTTC.